This T cell receptor beta chain was captured by sequencing in a study of T cell responses to AZD1222 COVID-19 vaccine. Study context: Second doses were pooled across both intervals (about 4 or about 12 weeks). Study findings and constraints: The study reported that nearly half of spike-specific TCRs target unmutated variant regions. Females outnumbered males among donors, who were mostly white British; clonal diversity was possibly underestimated.

From germline, CDR1 is SNHLY and CDR2 FYNNEI. Losses at the gene ends were 8 bases for V and 8 bases for J; bases not matched to a gene: 11. CDR3 length: 13 residues. A remark on this clone: The antigen is undetermined.

Repertoires were generated with immunoSEQ multiplex PCR, while TCRdb's copy carries only in-frame clones and drops some. The sample records about 150,000 clones, 90% being singletons. The rearrangement links TRBV2 to TRBJ1-2; 7 bases are shared with TRBD1. Source: peripheral blood, taken on day 0 of AZD1222 vaccination. This TCR derives from an adult in good health. CDR3 coding DNA: TGTGCCAGCCGGACGTATACAGGGGACGGCTACACCTTC. Translation gives CASRTYTGDGYTF.